The clone carrying this T cell receptor beta chain occurred many times. Antigen unknown. Per the germline V gene, CDR1 is SQVTM and CDR2 is ANQGSEA. The CDR3 totals 13 residues. V dropped 1 base and J dropped 4 bases, with 10 bases sitting between them. Amplified TCR beta CDR3 regions came from RNA transcripts. TCR CDR3 underwent first-round RT-PCR with the HTBI primer set. TCRdb reprocessed the multiplex PCR reads via MiXCR and lists one record per CDR3 protein. In the table there are 550,000 to 600,000 distinct CDR3 sequences, approximately 16% of which are singletons. The data derive from a study of T cells in Graves' hyperthyroidism and ophthalmopathy. Study-wide results and limits: Also found in blood were most expanded thyroid clonotypes above 0.001. Model output signaled ophthalmopathy a median roughly six months ahead of onset. A model built on 13 V-J features separated ophthalmopathy from stable hyperthyroidism.

The source material was blood. The source is a woman under 30 with Graves' hyperthyroidism. V and J are TRBV29-1 and TRBJ2-5, with D possibly matching TRBD1 (5 bases). CDR3 loop: CSVEGYQGETQYF. CDR3 DNA: TGCAGCGTTGAAGGTTACCAGGGAGAGACCCAGTACTTC. The full variable domain, with the rest looked up from reference TRBV29-1 and TRBJ2-5, is SAVISQKPSRDICQRGTSLTIQCQVDSQVTMMFWYRQQPGQSLTLIATANQGSEATYESGFVIDKFPISRPNLTFSTLTVSNMSPEDSSIYLCSVEGYQGETQYFGPGTRLLVL.